Listed below are T cell receptor beta chains from one sample, sequenced in a study of blood T cell repertoires in COVID-19. Method: immunoSEQ multiplex PCR; TCRdb's copy keeps in-frame clones and lacks some. This sample has 150,000 to 200,000 clones; under 90% occur once, and the top ten carry 14%. Sequenced: peripheral blood. All receptors come from a woman between 65 and 79 years old with COVID-19, enrolled during active disease. The CDR3 runs from the conserved cysteine through the conserved F or W. A D gene is named only where the DNA matches it firmly. The size field is filled for only some rows; it gives once, few, many or a size class.

>TRBJ1-1|.|TRBV3-1/TRBV3-2|12|few
TGTGCCAGCGCTTGGGAGGGGACTGAAGCTTTCTTT
CASAWEGTEAFF
>TRBJ2-7|.|TRBV29-1|11|few
TGCAGCGTTGAAGTGACTCGGAGGCAGTACTTC
CSVEVTRRQYF
>TRBJ1-3|.|TRBV15|15|.
TGTGCCACCAGCAGAGGAGGGGGCTCTGGAAACACCATATATTTT
CATSRGGGSGNTIYF
>TRBJ2-1|TRBD2|TRBV7-2|15|.
TGTGCCAGCAGCGAGCCGACTAGCGGGATATCGGAGCAGTTCTTC
CASSEPTSGISEQFF
>TRBJ2-5|.|TRBV5-6|14|.
TGTGCCAGCAGCGTTCAGGGTCCGAGGGAGACCCAGTACTTC
CASSVQGPRETQYF
>TRBJ1-6|.|TRBV7-2|15|.
TGTGCCAGCAGCTTTTGGCAGGGGCTAAATTCACCCCTCCACTTT
CASSFWQGLNSPLHF
>TRBJ2-2|.|TRBV29-1|13|.
TGCAGCGTTGAAACAGCGAACACCGGGGAGCTGTTTTTT
CSVETANTGELFF
>TRBJ1-1|.|TRBV3-1/TRBV3-2|11|.
TGTGCCAGCAAGGGGCGAACTGAAGCTTTCTTT
CASKGRTEAFF
>TRBJ1-5|.|TRBV19|15|once
TGTGCCAGTAGTATAGAGGGGGGTCGGTATCAGCCCCAGCATTTT
CASSIEGGRYQPQHF
>TRBJ2-2|TRBD2|TRBV10-3|14|.
TGTGCCACCCGACTAGCGGGGAACACCGGGGAGCTGTTTTTT
CATRLAGNTGELFF
>TRBJ1-4|.|TRBV28|13|.
TGTGCCAGCAGCCCCTACCGTCGGACAGCAGTTAATTTT
CASSPYRRTAVNF
>TRBJ1-1|TRBD1|TRBV29-1|12|.
TGCAGCGTGGGGACAGGGACCACTGAAGCTTTCTTT
CSVGTGTTEAFF
>TRBJ2-3|.|TRBV10-3|15|.
TGTGCCATCAGTGAGTCGAAGACTTTCACAGATACGCAGTATTTT
CAISESKTFTDTQYF
>TRBJ2-3|TRBD2|TRBV5-4|16|once
TGTGCCAGCAGCTTCAAGCGGGGGGGCTTCACAGATACGCAGTATTTT
CASSFKRGGFTDTQYF
>TRBJ2-3|TRBD1|TRBV5-1|17|.
TGCGCCAGCAGCTTGGGGCTCACAGGGGTAATCCCAGATACGCAGTATTTT
CASSLGLTGVIPDTQYF
>TRBJ1-2|.|TRBV28|13|.
TGTGCCAGCAGCATTACAGGGTTCTATGGCTACACCTTC
CASSITGFYGYTF
>TRBJ2-1|TRBD1|TRBV5-1|16|.
TGCGCCAGCAGCCCCGGGACAGGGAACTTCCACAATGAGCAGTTCTTC
CASSPGTGNFHNEQFF
>TRBJ2-4|.|TRBV5-4|15|once
TGTGCCAGCAGCTTGACGGGGGGCAGAGGAAACATTCAGTACTTC
CASSLTGGRGNIQYF
>TRBJ1-5|.|TRBV30|14|once
TGTGCCTGGAGCCATAAGGGGGGGTACCAGCCCCAGCATTTT
CAWSHKGGYQPQHF
>TRBJ2-1|.|TRBV5-4|14|once
TGTGCCAGCAGCTGGAGGCTACAGTCCAATGAGCAGTTCTTC
CASSWRLQSNEQFF
>TRBJ1-2|TRBD1|TRBV9|14|few
TGTGCCAGCAGCGTAGATGAGGGGGCGTATGGCTACACCTTC
CASSVDEGAYGYTF
>TRBJ2-3|TRBD1|TRBV5-6|16|.
TGTGCCAGCAGACAATTCGGACAGGCGGATACAGATACGCAGTATTTT
CASRQFGQADTDTQYF
>TRBJ2-3|TRBD1|TRBV28|15|.
TGTGCCAGCAGTTCGACAGGGGGCGCGACAGATACGCAGTATTTT
CASSSTGGATDTQYF
>TRBJ2-2|.|TRBV19|14|.
TGTGCCAGTAGTATATGGCCGAACACCGGGGAGCTGTTTTTT
CASSIWPNTGELFF
>TRBJ1-2|TRBD1|TRBV2|14|.
TGTGCCAGCAGTGAGTTAGGGACAGACTATGGCTACACCTTC
CASSELGTDYGYTF
>TRBJ1-1|.|TRBV5-1|15|.
TGCGCCAGCAGCTTGGACACAGGAGAGAACACTGAAGCTTTCTTT
CASSLDTGENTEAFF
>TRBJ2-1|TRBD2|TRBV28|16|.
TGTGCCAGCAGTCCGCAGGGACTAGCGGGAGTCACTGAGCAGTTCTTC
CASSPQGLAGVTEQFF
>TRBJ2-2|TRBD1|TRBV18|14|.
TGTGCCAGCCAGGGACAGTCGAACACCGGGGAGCTGTTTTTT
CASQGQSNTGELFF
>TRBJ1-4|.|TRBV5-6|15|few
TGTGCCAGCAGCTTGGGAGGGATCACGGGTGAAAAACTGTTTTTT
CASSLGGITGEKLFF
>TRBJ1-5|TRBD1|TRBV2|15|.
TGTGCCAGCAGTACAGAGACAGGGGTCAATCAGCCCCAGCATTTT
CASSTETGVNQPQHF
>TRBJ1-2|TRBD1|TRBV28|13|few
TGTGCCAGCACCTCGACAGGGCTCGCTGGCTACACCTTC
CASTSTGLAGYTF
>TRBJ1-5|.|TRBV5-1|15|.
TGCGCCAGCAGCTTGGACAGTTATAGCAATCAGCCCCAGCATTTT
CASSLDSYSNQPQHF
>TRBJ1-6|.|TRBV19|15|.
TGTGCCAGTAGTATCTCCAGGGACTATAATTCACCCCTCCACTTT
CASSISRDYNSPLHF
>TRBJ2-1|.|TRBV19|14|few
TGTGCCAGTAATGGCGGGGGCAAGGTCAATGAGCAGTTCTTC
CASNGGGKVNEQFF
>TRBJ1-1|.|TRBV27|18|.
TGTGCCAGCAGTTTAGGGGTGGGAATGGGGCAGATGGATACTGAAGCTTTCTTT
CASSLGVGMGQMDTEAFF
>TRBJ2-1|TRBD2|TRBV2|15|.
TGTGCCAGCAGGTCGGGGAGCGGGAGGCCTAATGAGCAGTTCTTC
CASRSGSGRPNEQFF
>TRBJ1-2|.|TRBV29-1|13|.
TGCAGCGTTGGAATGGCCCGGGGCTATGGCTACACCTTC
CSVGMARGYGYTF
>TRBJ2-3|.|TRBV24-1|15|.
TGTGCCACCAGTGAGCGACTGGCAAGCACAGATACGCAGTATTTT
CATSERLASTDTQYF
>TRBJ2-3|.|TRBV5-1|14|.
TGCGCCAGCACCCCAGCCCTAGGAGGGGATACGCAGTATTTT
CASTPALGGDTQYF
>TRBJ1-3|.|TRBV7-8|17|.
TGTGCCAGCAGCTTAGTCGGAGCAGGGGCCCTCGGAAACACCATATATTTT
CASSLVGAGALGNTIYF
>TRBJ1-5|.|TRBV4-1|15|.
TGCGCCAGCAGCCAAGACCCTCTGTTCCATCAGCCCCAGCATTTT
CASSQDPLFHQPQHF
>TRBJ2-3|TRBD1|TRBV10-3|15|.
TGTGCCATCAGTACAACAGGGGGCCGGGCAGATACGCAGTATTTT
CAISTTGGRADTQYF
>TRBJ1-6|.|TRBV7-9|13|.
TGTGCCAGCAGCTCCGCTAGTCATTCACCCCTCCACTTT
CASSSASHSPLHF
>TRBJ1-1|.|TRBV10-2|12|.
TGCGCCAGCAGTGAGTGGCAGGGAGAAGCTTTCTTT
CASSEWQGEAFF
>TRBJ2-5|.|TRBV29-1|15|.
TGCAGCGTCAGAAGGGGGGGGTCTGGGCAAGAGACCCAGTACTTC
CSVRRGGSGQETQYF
>TRBJ1-5|.|TRBV28|12|.
TGTGCCAGCAGTTCGGGAGGTCAGCCCCAGCATTTT
CASSSGGQPQHF
>TRBJ2-1|TRBD2|TRBV15|16|.
TGTGCCACCAGCAGAGATGGGGCGGGAGGGCGTAATGAGCAGTTCTTC
CATSRDGAGGRNEQFF
>TRBJ2-3|TRBD1|TRBV2|13|.
TGTGCCAGCAGCGACAGGGTCACAGATACGCAGTATTTT
CASSDRVTDTQYF
>TRBJ2-5|.|TRBV7-8|15|.
TGTGCCAGCAGCTTAGACGGACTGTTACAAGAGACCCAGTACTTC
CASSLDGLLQETQYF
>TRBJ1-5|.|TRBV10-3|14|few
TGTGCCATCAGTGAGTCGGTAGGGAGTCAGCCCCAGCATTTT
CAISESVGSQPQHF
>TRBJ1-2|TRBD1|TRBV5-1|15|.
TGCGCCAGCAGTCACGGTGGACAGGGGGCGCAAGGCTACACCTTC
CASSHGGQGAQGYTF
>TRBJ1-5|.|TRBV4-2|11|few
TGTGCCAGCTATATTCGGCAGCCCCAGCATTTT
CASYIRQPQHF
>TRBJ1-6|.|TRBV12-3/TRBV12-4|12|.
TGTGCCAGCAGGCTTCGGGATTCACCCCTCCACTTT
CASRLRDSPLHF